The clone carrying this TCR beta chain was observed a few times. What it binds is not known. Per individual sample, total RNA of at least 6 micrograms was extracted. Next came a second PCR, run for about 7 to 12 cycles, which used a sample-barcoded 5' primer along with a J-beta primer mix. TCRdb re-called the 5' RACE reads through MiXCR, storing one row per CDR3 protein. The data contain roughly 1,500,000 distinct CDR3 sequences, around 36% of them singletons. This sample was included in a study of blood T cells in healthy people across ages. The study, taken as a whole, reports: Because donor CMV status was unknown, expanded clonotype changes were possibly confounded. Diversity of TCR beta per million T cells declined in a roughly linear way with age. The lack of PBMC sorting stopped any conclusive naive versus antigen-experienced comparison.

The V end was cut by 1 base, the J end by 3 bases, with 15 bases between. From germline, CDR1 is DFQATT and CDR2 SNEGSKA (reference sequence). This CDR3 contains 15 residues. The rearrangement links TRBV20-1 to TRBJ1-2; D unclear. This clonotype was obtained from a young woman in good health. Sequencing was carried out using blood. In DNA form, the CDR3 reads TGCAGTGCTAGAGTAGGTTCAGGTCTAGACTATGGCTACACCTTC. Its protein is CSARVGSGLDYGYTF.